The 7 T cell receptor beta chains below were found in one sample sequenced in a study of CD8 T cells in Susac syndrome. Random hexamers were used to reverse transcribe about 0.45 to 1 ug of RNA. TCRdb re-analysed the immunoSEQ multiplex PCR reads in MiXCR, keeping a single row per CDR3 protein. The sample has 50,000 to 55,000 distinct CDR3 sequences, 85% to 95% seen once. Sequencing was carried out using CD8+ T cells from PBMCs. All receptors derive from a human donor with Susac syndrome.

This chain links TRBV23-1 with TRBJ1-2, with D unresolved. TRBV23-1 is flagged as an ORF with uncertain function. This CDR3 is 14 amino acids long. The CDR3 here is CVPSTAWSGYGYTF. CDR3 DNA: TGCGTTCCCTCGACCGCTTGGTCGGGCTATGGCTACACCTTC.

The genes are TRBV9 and TRBJ2-1; D ambiguous. Deletions cut 4 bases from V and 0 bases from J, with 14 bases between. This CDR3 spans 16 amino acids. Germline V gene lookup returns CDR1 SGDLS and CDR2 YYNGEE. The CDR3 DNA sequence: TGTGCCAGCAGCCTTTGGTCGGCGAGCTCCTACAATGAGCAGTTCTTC. As protein: CASSLWSASSYNEQFF.

The J gene is TRBJ2-5, the V gene TRBV20-1; TRBD1 matches at 8 bases. The trim removed 0 bases at V and 2 bases at J, leaving 8 bases unmatched. This CDR3 contains 16 residues. Germline lookup yields CDR1 DFQATT and CDR2 SNEGSKA (reference sequence). As DNA, the CDR3 is TGCAGTGCTAGAGATCTGGGACAGGTCTCTCAAGAGACCCAGTACTTC. It is translated as CSARDLGQVSQETQYF.

This chain joins TRBV5-1 and TRBJ2-7, with 10 bases aligning to TRBD1. V shed 0 bases, J shed 6 bases, and the junction held 9 bases outside the gene matches. The CDR3 consists of 16 residues. Per germline, CDR1 SGHRS and CDR2 YFSETQ. The DNA for the CDR3 is TGCGCCAGCAGCTTGGCCAAGAGACAGGGGGCAGGCGAGCAGTACTTC. As protein: CASSLAKRQGAGEQYF.

V usage is TRBV10-2 and J usage is TRBJ2-1, with D unclear. Germline CDR1 WSHSY, CDR2 SAAADI. Trimming took off 5 bases at V and 7 bases at J, with 18 bases between the two ends. The CDR3 has 15 residues. CDR3 region: CASSSQQEAANEQFF. As DNA, the CDR3 is TGCGCCAGCAGTTCCCAGCAAGAGGCCGCAAATGAGCAGTTCTTC.

The chain employs TRBV3-1 and TRBJ2-3, with D perhaps matching TRBD2 (5 bases). The CDR3 is 15 residues long. V lost 0 bases and J lost 4, with 11 bases in between. Looked up from germline, CDR1 is LGHDT and CDR2 is YNNKEL (reference sequence). CDR3 sequence (DNA): TGTGCCAGCAGCCAAGATACAATCGGGGCAGATACGCAGTATTTT. Its protein product is CASSQDTIGADTQYF.

This clonotype came up once. This sequence joins TRBV12-3 or TRBV12-4 and TRBJ1-2; D ambiguous. The V and J ends lost 3 bases and 3 bases respectively, with 8 bases between them. The CDR3 is made up of 13 amino acids. CDR3 in DNA: TGTGCCAGCAGTTTTGGGGAGGACTATGGCTACACCTTC. It encodes CASSFGEDYGYTF.